Sequencing of this TCR beta chain was carried out in a study of PD-1 blockade in classical Hodgkin lymphoma. Study-wide results and limits: Relative to healthy donors, newly diagnosed patients reportedly had lower baseline TCR diversity, which was reported as lower still in relapsed/refractory patients. Baseline diversity resembling that of newly diagnosed patients was seen in complete responders.

TCRdb's copy holds only in-frame clones and misses some; the assay was immunoSEQ multiplex PCR. The sample records 20,000 to 25,000 clones, roughly two thirds being singletons. Germline CDR1 MNHEY, CDR2 SMNVEV (reference sequence). Trimming left V 3 bases short and J 2 bases short, with 14 bases between. The CDR3 spans 15 residues. No patient escaped relapse after autologous stem cell transplantation, and brentuximab vedotin exposure varied. Notes on this clone: The target antigen is unknown.

This sample comprised peripheral blood mononuclear cells (PBMCs), obtained at baseline. The TCR originated in a human donor with classical Hodgkin lymphoma. The chain recombines TRBV27 with TRBJ2-7; D perhaps matches TRBD2 (5 bases). In nucleotides, the CDR3 is TGTGCCAGCAGTTTCGTCAGCGGAAAAGCCTACGAGCAGTACTTC. Residues: CASSFVSGKAYEQYF.